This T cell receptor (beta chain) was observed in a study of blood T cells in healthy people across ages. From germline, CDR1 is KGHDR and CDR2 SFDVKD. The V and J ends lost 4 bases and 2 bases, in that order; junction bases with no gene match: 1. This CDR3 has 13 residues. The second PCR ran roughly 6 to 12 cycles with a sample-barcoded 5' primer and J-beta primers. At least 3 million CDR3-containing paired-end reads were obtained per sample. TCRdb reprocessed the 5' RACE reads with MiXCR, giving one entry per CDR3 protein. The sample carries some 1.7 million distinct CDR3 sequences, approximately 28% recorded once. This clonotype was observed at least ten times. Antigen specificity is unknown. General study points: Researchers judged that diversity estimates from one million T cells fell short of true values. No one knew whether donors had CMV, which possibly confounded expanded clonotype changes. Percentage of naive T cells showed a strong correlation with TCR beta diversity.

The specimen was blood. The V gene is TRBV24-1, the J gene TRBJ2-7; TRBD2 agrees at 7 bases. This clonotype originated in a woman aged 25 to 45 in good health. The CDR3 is CATSDGTTYEQYF. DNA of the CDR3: TGTGCCACCAGTGACGGGACTACCTACGAGCAGTACTTC.